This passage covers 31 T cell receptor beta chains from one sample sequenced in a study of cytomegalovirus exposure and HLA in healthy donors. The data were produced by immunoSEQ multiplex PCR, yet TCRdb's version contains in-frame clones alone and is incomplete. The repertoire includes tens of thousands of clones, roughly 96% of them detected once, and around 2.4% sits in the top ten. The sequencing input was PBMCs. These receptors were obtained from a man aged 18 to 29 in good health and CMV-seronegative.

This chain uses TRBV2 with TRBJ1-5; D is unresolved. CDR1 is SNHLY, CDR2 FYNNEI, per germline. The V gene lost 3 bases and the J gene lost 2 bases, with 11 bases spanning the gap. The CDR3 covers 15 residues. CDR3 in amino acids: CASSENSLGNQPQHF. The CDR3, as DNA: TGTGCCAGCAGTGAGAACAGCTTAGGCAATCAGCCCCAGCATTTT.

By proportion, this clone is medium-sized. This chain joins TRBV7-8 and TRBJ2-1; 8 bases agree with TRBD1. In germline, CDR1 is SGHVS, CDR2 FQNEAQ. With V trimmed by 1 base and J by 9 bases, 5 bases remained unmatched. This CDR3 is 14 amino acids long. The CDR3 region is CASSLDGQGTEQFF. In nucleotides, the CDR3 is TGTGCCAGCAGCTTAGATGGACAGGGAACTGAGCAGTTCTTC.

This CDR3 reads CASSPRDSWNTEAFF. The DNA for the CDR3 is TGTGCCAGCAGTCCGCGGGACAGTTGGAACACTGAAGCTTTCTTT. This rearrangement joins TRBV6-1 to TRBJ1-1, with TRBD1 matching 7 bases. This CDR3 has 15 residues. Germline CDR1 reads MNHNS; CDR2 reads SASEGT. J lost 1 base, V lost 5 bases, and 7 bases had no gene match.

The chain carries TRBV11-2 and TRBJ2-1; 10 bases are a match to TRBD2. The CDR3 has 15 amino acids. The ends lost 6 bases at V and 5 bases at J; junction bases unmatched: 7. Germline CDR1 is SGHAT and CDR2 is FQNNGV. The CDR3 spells CASSPIAGGHNEQFF. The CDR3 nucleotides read TGTGCCAGCAGTCCTATAGCGGGAGGTCACAATGAGCAGTTCTTC.

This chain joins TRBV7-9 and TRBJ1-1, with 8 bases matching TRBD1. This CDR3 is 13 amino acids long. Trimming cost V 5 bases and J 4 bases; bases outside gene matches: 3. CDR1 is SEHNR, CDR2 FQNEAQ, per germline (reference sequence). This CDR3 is CASSRGQGTEAFF. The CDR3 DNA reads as TGTGCCAGCAGCAGAGGACAGGGCACTGAAGCTTTCTTT. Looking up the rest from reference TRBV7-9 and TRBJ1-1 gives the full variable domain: DTGVSQNPRHKITKRGQNVTFRCDPISEHNRLYWYRQTLGQGPEFLTYFQNEAQLEKSRLLSDRFSAERPKGSFSTLEIQRTEQGDSAMYLCASSRGQGTEAFFGQGTRLTVV.

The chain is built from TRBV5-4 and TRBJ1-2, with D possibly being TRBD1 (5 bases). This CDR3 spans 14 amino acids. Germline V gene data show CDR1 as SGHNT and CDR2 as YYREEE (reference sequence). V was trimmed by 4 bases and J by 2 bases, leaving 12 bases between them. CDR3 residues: CASSPHQGNYGYTF. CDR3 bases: TGTGCCAGCAGCCCCCACCAGGGAAACTATGGCTACACCTTC.

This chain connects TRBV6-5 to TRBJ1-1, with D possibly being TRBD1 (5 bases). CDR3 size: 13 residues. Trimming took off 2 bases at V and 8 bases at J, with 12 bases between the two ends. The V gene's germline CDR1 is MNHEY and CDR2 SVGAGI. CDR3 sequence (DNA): TGTGCCAGCAGTTACGATCTGGGGCCGGAAGCTTTCTTT. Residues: CASSYDLGPEAFF.

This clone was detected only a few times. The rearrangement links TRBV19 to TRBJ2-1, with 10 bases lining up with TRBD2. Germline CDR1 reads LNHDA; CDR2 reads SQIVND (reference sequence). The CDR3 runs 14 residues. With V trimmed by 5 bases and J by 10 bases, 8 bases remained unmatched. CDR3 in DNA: TGTGCCAGTAGTCCCAGCGGGAGGGCCGAGGAGCAGTTCTTC. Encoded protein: CASSPSGRAEEQFF.

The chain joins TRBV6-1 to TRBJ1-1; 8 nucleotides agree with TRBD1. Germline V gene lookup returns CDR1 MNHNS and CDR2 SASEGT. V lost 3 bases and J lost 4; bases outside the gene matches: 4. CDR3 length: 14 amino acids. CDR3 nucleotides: TGTGCCAGCAGTGAGACAGGGGAGGCCACTGAAGCTTTCTTT. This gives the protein CASSETGEATEAFF.

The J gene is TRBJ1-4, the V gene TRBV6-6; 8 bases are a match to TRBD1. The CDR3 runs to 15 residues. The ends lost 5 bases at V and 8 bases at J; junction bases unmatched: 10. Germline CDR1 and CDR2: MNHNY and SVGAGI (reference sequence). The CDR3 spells CASSQGQGWAEKLFF. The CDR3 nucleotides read TGTGCCAGCAGTCAAGGACAGGGCTGGGCAGAAAAACTGTTTTTT.

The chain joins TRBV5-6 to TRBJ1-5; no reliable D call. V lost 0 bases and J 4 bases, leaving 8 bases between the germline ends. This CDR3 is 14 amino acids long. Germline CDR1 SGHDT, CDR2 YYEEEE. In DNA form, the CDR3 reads TGTGCCAGCAGCTTGGATGGGAGAAATCAGCCCCAGCATTTT. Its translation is CASSLDGRNQPQHF.

CDR3 protein: CSVATSLGYTF. The CDR3, as DNA: TGCAGCGTCGCAACAAGTCTTGGCTACACCTTC. The chain carries TRBV29-1 and TRBJ1-2; D is unresolved. V shed 6 bases and J shed 7 bases, with 12 bases lying between them. Per the germline V gene, CDR1 is SQVTM and CDR2 is ANQGSEA. The CDR3 has 11 amino acids.

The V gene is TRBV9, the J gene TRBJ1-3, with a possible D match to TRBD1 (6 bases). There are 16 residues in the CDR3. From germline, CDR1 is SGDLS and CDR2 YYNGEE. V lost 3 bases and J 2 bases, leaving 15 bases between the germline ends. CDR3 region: CASSARQESPGNTIYF. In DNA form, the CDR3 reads TGTGCCAGCAGCGCGAGACAGGAGTCCCCTGGAAACACCATATATTTT. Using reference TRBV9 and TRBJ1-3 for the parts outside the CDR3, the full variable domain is DSGVTQTPKHLITATGQRVTLRCSPRSGDLSVYWYQQSLDQGLQFLIQYYNGEERAKGNILERFSAQQFPDLHSELNLSSLELGDSALYFCASSARQESPGNTIYFGEGSWLTVV.

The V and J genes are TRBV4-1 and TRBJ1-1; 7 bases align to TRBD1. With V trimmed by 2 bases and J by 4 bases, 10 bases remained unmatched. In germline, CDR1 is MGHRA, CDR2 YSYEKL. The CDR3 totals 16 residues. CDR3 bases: TGCGCCAGCAGCCAATTTCCCGACAGGGTAAGCACTGAAGCTTTCTTT. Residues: CASSQFPDRVSTEAFF.

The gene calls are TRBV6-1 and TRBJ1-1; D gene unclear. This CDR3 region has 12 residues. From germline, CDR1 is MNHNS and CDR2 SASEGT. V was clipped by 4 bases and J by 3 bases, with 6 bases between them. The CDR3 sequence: CASSARHTEAFF. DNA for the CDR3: TGTGCCAGCAGTGCGCGTCACACTGAAGCTTTCTTT.

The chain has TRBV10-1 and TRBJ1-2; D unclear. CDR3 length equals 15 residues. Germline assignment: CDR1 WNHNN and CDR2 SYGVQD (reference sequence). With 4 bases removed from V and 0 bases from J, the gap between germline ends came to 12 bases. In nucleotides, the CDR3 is TGCGCCAGCAGTGGCACCAGAGGGCCTAACTATGGCTACACCTTC. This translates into CASSGTRGPNYGYTF.

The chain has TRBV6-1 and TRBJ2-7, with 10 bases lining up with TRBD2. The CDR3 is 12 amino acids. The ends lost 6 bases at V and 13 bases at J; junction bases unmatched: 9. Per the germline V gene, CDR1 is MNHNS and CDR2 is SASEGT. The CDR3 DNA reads TGTGCCAGCAGAACCACTAGCGGGACAAATTACTTC. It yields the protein CASRTTSGTNYF.

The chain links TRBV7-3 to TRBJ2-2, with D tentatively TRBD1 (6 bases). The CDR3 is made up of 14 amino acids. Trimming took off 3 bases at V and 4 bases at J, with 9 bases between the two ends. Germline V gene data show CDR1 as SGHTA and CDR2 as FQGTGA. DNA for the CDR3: TGTGCCAGCAGCTTCGGACAGCGCACCGGGGAGCTGTTTTTT. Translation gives CASSFGQRTGELFF.

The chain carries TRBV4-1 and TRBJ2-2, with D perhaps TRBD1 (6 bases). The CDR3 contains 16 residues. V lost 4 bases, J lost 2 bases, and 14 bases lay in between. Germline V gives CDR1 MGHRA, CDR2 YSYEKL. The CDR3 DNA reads TGCGCCAGCAGCCTCCAGCCGGGACAAAACACCGGGGAGCTGTTTTTT. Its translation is CASSLQPGQNTGELFF.

DNA of the CDR3: TGTGCCAGCAGTGAAAACAGGAGATTTAATGAAAAACTGTTTTTT. Its translation is CASSENRRFNEKLFF. The J gene is TRBJ1-4, the V gene TRBV2; maybe TRBD1 (5 bases). Deletions cut 2 bases from V and 4 bases from J, with 11 bases between. CDR1 and CDR2 from the germline V gene are SNHLY and FYNNEI. CDR3 length: 15 residues.

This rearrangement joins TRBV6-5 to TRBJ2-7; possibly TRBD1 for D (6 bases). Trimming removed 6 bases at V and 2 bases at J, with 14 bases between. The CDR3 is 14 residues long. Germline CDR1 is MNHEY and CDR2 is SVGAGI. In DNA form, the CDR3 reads TGTGCCAGCAGCCTCGGGACACGAGCCTACGAGCAGTACTTC. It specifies CASSLGTRAYEQYF.

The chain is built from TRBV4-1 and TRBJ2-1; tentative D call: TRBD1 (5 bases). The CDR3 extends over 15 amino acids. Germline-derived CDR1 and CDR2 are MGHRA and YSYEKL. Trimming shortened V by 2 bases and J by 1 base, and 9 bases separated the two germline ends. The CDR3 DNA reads TGCGCCAGCAGCCAACGGCAGGGTTCCTACAATGAGCAGTTCTTC. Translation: CASSQRQGSYNEQFF.

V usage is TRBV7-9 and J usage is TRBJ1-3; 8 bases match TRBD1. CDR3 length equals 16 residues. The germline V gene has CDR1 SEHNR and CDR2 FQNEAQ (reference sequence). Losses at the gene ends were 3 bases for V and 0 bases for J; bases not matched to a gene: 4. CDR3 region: CASSFTGGVSGNTIYF. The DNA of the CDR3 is TGTGCCAGCAGCTTTACAGGGGGGGTCTCTGGAAACACCATATATTTT.

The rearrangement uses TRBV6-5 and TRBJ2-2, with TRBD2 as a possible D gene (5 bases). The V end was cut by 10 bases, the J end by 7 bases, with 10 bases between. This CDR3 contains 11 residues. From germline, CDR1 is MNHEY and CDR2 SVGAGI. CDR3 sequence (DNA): TGTGCCACCGGGGATGACGGGGAGCTGTTTTTT. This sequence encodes CATGDDGELFF.

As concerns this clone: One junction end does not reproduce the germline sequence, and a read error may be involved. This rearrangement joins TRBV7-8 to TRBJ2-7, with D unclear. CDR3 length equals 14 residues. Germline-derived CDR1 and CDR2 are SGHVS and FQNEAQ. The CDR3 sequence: CASSLGQRPYEQYF. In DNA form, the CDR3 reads TGTGCCAGCAGTTTAGGGCAGCGACCCTACGAGCAGTACTTC.

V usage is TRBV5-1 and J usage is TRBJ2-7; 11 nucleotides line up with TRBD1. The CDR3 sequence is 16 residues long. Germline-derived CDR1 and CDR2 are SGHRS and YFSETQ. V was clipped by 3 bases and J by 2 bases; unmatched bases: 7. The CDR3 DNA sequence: TGCGCCAGCAGCTCCTGGACAGGGGGCGCCCCCTACGAGCAGTACTTC. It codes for CASSSWTGGAPYEQYF. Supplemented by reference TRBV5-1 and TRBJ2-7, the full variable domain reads KAGVTQTPRYLIKTRGQQVTLSCSPISGHRSVSWYQQTPGQGLQFLFEYFSETQRNKGNFPGRFSGRQFSNSRSEMNVSTLELGDSALYLCASSSWTGGAPYEQYFGPGTRLTVT.

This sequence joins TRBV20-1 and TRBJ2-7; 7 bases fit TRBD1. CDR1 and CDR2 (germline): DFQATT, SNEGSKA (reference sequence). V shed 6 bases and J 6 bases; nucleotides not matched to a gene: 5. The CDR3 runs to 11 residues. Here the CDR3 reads CSARQGSEQYF. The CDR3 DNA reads TGCAGTGCGAGACAGGGAAGCGAGCAGTACTTC.

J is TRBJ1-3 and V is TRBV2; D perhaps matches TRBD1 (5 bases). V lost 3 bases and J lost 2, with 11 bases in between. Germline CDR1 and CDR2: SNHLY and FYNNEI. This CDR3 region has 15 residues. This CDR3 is CASSDVRATGNTIYF. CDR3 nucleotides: TGTGCCAGCAGTGACGTCAGGGCAACTGGAAACACCATATATTTT.

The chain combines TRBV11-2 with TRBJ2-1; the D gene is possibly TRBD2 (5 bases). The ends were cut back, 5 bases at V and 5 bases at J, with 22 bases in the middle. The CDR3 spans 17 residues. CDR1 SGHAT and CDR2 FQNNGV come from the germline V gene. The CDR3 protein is CASSPSHSRGYHNEQFF. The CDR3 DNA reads TGTGCCAGCAGCCCCTCCCACAGCCGCGGGTATCACAATGAGCAGTTCTTC.

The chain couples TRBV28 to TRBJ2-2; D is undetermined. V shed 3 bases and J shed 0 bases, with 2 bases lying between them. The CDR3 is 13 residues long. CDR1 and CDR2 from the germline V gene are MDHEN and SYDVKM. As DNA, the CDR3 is TGTGCCAGCAGTTTTACGAACACCGGGGAGCTGTTTTTT. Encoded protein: CASSFTNTGELFF.

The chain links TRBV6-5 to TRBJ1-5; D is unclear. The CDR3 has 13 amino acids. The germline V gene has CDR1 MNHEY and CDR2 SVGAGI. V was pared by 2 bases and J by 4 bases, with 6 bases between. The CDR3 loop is CASSYGTNQPQHF. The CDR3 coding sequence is TGTGCCAGCAGTTACGGCACGAATCAGCCCCAGCATTTT.